The clone carrying this TCR beta chain was seen a few times. The antigen remains unidentified. Sequenced by immunoSEQ multiplex PCR; TCRdb stores in-frame clones only, minus some. This sample has about 21,000 clones, with over 60% found just once. The unexposed donors gave CD4+ T cells in about 2011-2018, prior to COVID-19. Isolation of CD4+ T cells took place after nine to ten days in culture. Unmatched junction bases numbered 4, after V lost 0 bases and J lost 2 bases. CDR1 and CDR2 from the germline V gene are SGHRS and YFSETQ. This CDR3 comprises 16 residues. This sample was taken from a study of CD4 T cells in relation to SARS-CoV-2 and coronaviruses. The overall study: PBMCs were cultured with antigen for roughly 11 days before TCR beta sequencing.

Sequencing input: CD4+ T cells from PBMCs, cultured in vitro. The sequence came from a human donor in good health. The chain is built from TRBV5-1 and TRBJ1-4, with 7 nucleotides matching TRBD1. DNA of the CDR3: TGCGCCAGCAGCTTGGACAGGGGAGGGACTAATGAAAAACTGTTTTTT. Its protein is CASSLDRGGTNEKLFF.